The 24 T cell receptor beta chains listed next were all sequenced from one sample in a study of T cell responses to AZD1222 COVID-19 vaccine. Produced via immunoSEQ multiplex PCR; TCRdb's table is partial and in-frame only. The sample lists fewer than 150,000 clones; about 90% were seen once. The specimen comprised peripheral blood, sampled on day 0 of AZD1222 vaccination. These receptor sequences come from an adult in good health.

The chain joins TRBV25-1 to TRBJ2-5; TRBD2 agrees at 9 bases. Germline values: CDR1 MGHDK, CDR2 SYGVNS. CDR3 length: 14 amino acids. The V segment lost 6 bases and the J segment 5 bases; nucleotides outside the gene matches: 7. The CDR3 DNA reads as TGTGCCAGCAGCGAAGGTAGCGGGAGCGAGACCCAGTACTTC. This gives the protein CASSEGSGSETQYF.

The rearrangement joins TRBV3-1 (or the pseudogene TRBV3-2) to TRBJ2-2; 11 bases are a match to TRBD2. Germline loops: CDR1 LGHDT, CDR2 YNNKEL (reference sequence). The CDR3 has 17 amino acids. V lost 0 bases and J lost 8; bases outside the gene matches: 8. The CDR3 here is CASSQESLAGVAGELFF. CDR3 nucleotide sequence: TGTGCCAGCAGCCAAGAGTCACTAGCGGGAGTTGCTGGGGAGCTGTTTTTT.

This clone was picked up many times. The chain combines TRBV6-1 with TRBJ1-5, with D unclear. CDR1 is MNHNS and CDR2 is SASEGT in the germline V gene. This CDR3 contains 16 residues. The ends were cut back, 4 bases at V and 2 bases at J, with 15 bases in the middle. The CDR3 here is CASSVEAGWGNQPQHF. CDR3 sequence (DNA): TGTGCCAGCAGTGTCGAGGCGGGTTGGGGCAATCAGCCCCAGCATTTT.

This clone showed up just a few times. The CDR3 DNA is TGTGCCAGCAGCTTAAGGACTAGCGGGGGACTTGGCTCCTACAATGAGCAGTTCTTC. Residues: CASSLRTSGGLGSYNEQFF. The chain combines TRBV7-2 with TRBJ2-1, with 13 bases lining up with TRBD2. After removal of 2 bases from V and 0 bases from J, the junction contained 7 bases not matched to a gene. Germline assignment: CDR1 SGHTA and CDR2 FQGNSA. The CDR3 is made up of 19 amino acids.

The gene calls are TRBV18 and TRBJ2-7; 16 bases align to TRBD2. The CDR3 is 18 amino acids. Germline CDR1 and CDR2: KGHSH and LQKENI. The V segment lost 3 bases and the J segment 2 bases; nucleotides outside the gene matches: 7. The CDR3 DNA follows: TGTGCCAGCTCACCGGGACTAGCGGGAGGGCCGAGACCCTACGAGCAGTACTTC. Its translation is CASSPGLAGGPRPYEQYF.

The chain couples TRBV30 to TRBJ2-5; D perhaps matches TRBD2 (6 bases). CDR1 and CDR2 (germline): GTSNPN, SVGIG (reference sequence). Deletions cut 1 base from V and 5 bases from J, with 11 bases between. The CDR3 is 13 residues long. The CDR3: CAWSATRTETQYF. The CDR3 coding sequence is TGTGCCTGGAGTGCGACTAGGACGGAGACCCAGTACTTC.

The rearrangement joins TRBV21-1 to TRBJ1-5; the table's D call, TRBD1, was not checked against the DNA. TRBV21-1 is tagged as a pseudogene. The CDR3 contains 15 residues. The CDR3 loop is CASSRTPYSNQPQHF. The CDR3 DNA reads TGTGCCAGCAGTCGGACACCTTATAGCAATCAGCCCCAGCATTTT.

This clone has just one count. The rearrangement uses TRBV5-8 and TRBJ1-2; TRBD1 might be the D (6 bases). The CDR3 consists of 17 residues. The germline gives CDR1 SGHTS, CDR2 YDEGEE. V lost 2 bases and J lost 0, with 17 bases in between. Here the CDR3 DNA reads TGTGCCAGCAGCTTAGGGGGGGCGGCTACAGCTAACTATGGCTACACCTTC. It is translated as CASSLGGAATANYGYTF.

This rearrangement joins TRBV6-2 or TRBV6-3 to TRBJ1-2; 12 nucleotides match TRBD1. Losses at the gene ends were 4 bases for V and 8 bases for J; bases not matched to a gene: 8. The CDR3 has 15 amino acids. Germline V lookup: CDR1 MNHEY, CDR2 SVGEGT. The CDR3 protein is CASSSGTGGFGGYTF. The DNA of the CDR3 is TGTGCCAGCAGTTCAGGGACAGGGGGCTTCGGAGGCTACACCTTC.

The chain employs TRBV13 and TRBJ2-3, with 7 positions matching TRBD2. The CDR3 extends over 15 amino acids. Germline CDR1 PRHDT, CDR2 FYEKMQ (reference sequence). After removal of 2 bases from V and 3 bases from J, the junction contained 5 bases not matched to a gene. The CDR3 sequence: CASSLIREATDTQYF. The CDR3 DNA is TGTGCCAGCAGCTTAATTCGGGAGGCGACAGATACGCAGTATTTT.

This chain connects TRBV7-2 to TRBJ2-3, with TRBD1 identical over 11 bases. The CDR3 sequence is 15 residues long. The V segment lost 8 bases and the J segment 8 bases; nucleotides outside the gene matches: 12. The germline V gene encodes CDR1 SGHTA and CDR2 FQGNSA. Written as DNA, the CDR3 is TGTGCCAGCGTCCCGGGACAGGGGGTAGGGGGTACGCAGTATTTT. This gives the protein CASVPGQGVGGTQYF.

This clone has just a few counts. The V call is TRBV23-1, the J call TRBJ2-2, with D perhaps TRBD1 or TRBD2 (5 bases each). TRBV23-1 is identified as an open reading frame with a role that is uncertain. The CDR3 totals 17 residues. Trimming removed 0 bases from V and 4 bases from J, with 15 bases in between. This CDR3 is CASSQSLTGPITGELFF. The CDR3 DNA sequence: TGCGCCAGCAGTCAATCTCTGACGGGACCGATCACCGGGGAGCTGTTTTTT.

The chain couples TRBV2 to TRBJ1-2, with a possible D match to TRBD1 (5 bases). Germline V gene data show CDR1 as SNHLY and CDR2 as FYNNEI. V dropped 6 bases and J dropped 8 bases, with 16 bases sitting between them. The CDR3 contains 13 residues. Here the CDR3 DNA reads TGTGCCAGCAGGAAAGCCCCCGGGGGGGGCTACACCTTC. Residues: CASRKAPGGGYTF.

CDR3: CASSLAGRTHPDTQYF. The CDR3 bases are TGTGCCAGCAGCTTAGCGGGACGGACCCACCCAGATACGCAGTATTTT. The J gene is TRBJ2-3, the V gene TRBV7-6; the D gene could be TRBD1 or TRBD2 (5 bases each). CDR3 length equals 16 residues. V was shortened by 0 bases and J by 4 bases, with 14 bases between the two germline ends. The germline V gene has CDR1 SGHVS and CDR2 FNYEAQ.

Turning to this clone: Germline and junction disagree at one end, which may indicate a read error. Other DNA variants within this sample encode the same CDR3. V and J are TRBV19 and TRBJ1-5; D unresolved. Germline-derived CDR1 and CDR2 are LNHDA and SQIVND (reference sequence). The CDR3 is made up of 13 amino acids. The DNA for the CDR3 is TGCGCCAGTAGACGTTATAGCAATCAGCCCCAGCATTTT. Its protein product is CASRRYSNQPQHF.

V usage is TRBV6-2 or TRBV6-3 and J usage is TRBJ2-3, with D uncertain. CDR1 and CDR2 (germline): MNHEY, SVGEGT. Trimming pared 4 bases from V and 6 bases from J, leaving 14 bases between. This CDR3 is 14 amino acids long. As DNA, the CDR3 is TGTGCCAGCAGTTCACCACGACCGTTGGATACGCAGTATTTT. Translated: CASSSPRPLDTQYF.

This clone was seen just once. The rearrangement joins TRBV19 to TRBJ2-2; TRBD1 is a possible D gene (8 bases). The germline gives CDR1 LNHDA, CDR2 SQIVND (reference sequence). Trimming pared 5 bases from V and 6 bases from J, leaving 19 bases between. This CDR3 has 16 amino acids. Written as DNA, the CDR3 is TGTGCCAGTAGTCGGGCCAGGACAGGGAGGGCCGGGGAGCTGTTTTTT. Encoded protein: CASSRARTGRAGELFF. Supplemented by reference TRBV19 and TRBJ2-2, the full variable domain reads DGGITQSPKYLFRKEGQNVTLSCEQNLNHDAMYWYRQDPGQGLRLIYYSQIVNDFQKGDIAEGYSVSREKKESFPLTVTSAQKNPTAFYLCASSRARTGRAGELFFGEGSRLTVL.

V and J are TRBV5-1 and TRBJ1-6, with D tentatively TRBD1 (6 bases). CDR1 SGHRS and CDR2 YFSETQ come from the germline V gene. The CDR3 sequence is 16 residues long. Trimming stripped 0 bases from V and 7 bases from J, with 14 bases between. The CDR3, as DNA: TGCGCCAGCAGCTTGGCAGAAGGGGGGCGGAATTCACCCCTCCACTTT. It codes for CASSLAEGGRNSPLHF. The whole variable domain, filled in from reference TRBV5-1 and TRBJ1-6, reads KAGVTQTPRYLIKTRGQQVTLSCSPISGHRSVSWYQQTPGQGLQFLFEYFSETQRNKGNFPGRFSGRQFSNSRSEMNVSTLELGDSALYLCASSLAEGGRNSPLHFGNGTRLTVT.

This chain uses TRBV9 with TRBJ2-6, with D tentatively TRBD2 (5 bases). In germline, CDR1 is SGDLS, CDR2 YYNGEE. The length of the CDR3 is 16 residues. Trimming stripped 4 bases from V and 4 bases from J, with 15 bases between. CDR3 coding DNA: TGTGCCAGCAGCCTACGGGGAAGGCAAGGGGCCAACGTCCTGACTTTC. As protein: CASSLRGRQGANVLTF.

The chain links TRBV6-2 or TRBV6-3 to TRBJ1-5; the D gene is possibly TRBD1 (6 bases). Trimming took off 8 bases at V and 10 bases at J, with 15 bases between the two ends. The CDR3 is 12 residues long. The germline gives CDR1 MNHEY, CDR2 SVGEGT. CDR3 sequence reads: CASGRTESPQHF. DNA of the CDR3: TGTGCCAGCGGCCGGACAGAAAGTCCCCAGCATTTT.

The J gene is TRBJ1-6, the V gene TRBV27; TRBD1 is a possible D gene (5 bases). CDR1 is MNHEY and CDR2 is SMNVEV in the germline V gene (reference sequence). The CDR3 is 14 residues long. V was trimmed by 1 base and J by 10 bases, leaving 11 bases between them. The CDR3 DNA is TGTGCCAGCAGTTTATGGGACGTCTCATCACCCCTCCACTTT. As protein: CASSLWDVSSPLHF.

This clone was detected a few times. The J gene is TRBJ1-6, the V gene TRBV28; possibly TRBD1 for D (5 bases). The V end lost 5 bases, the J end lost 15 bases, and 17 bases lay between the germline ends. The CDR3 consists of 13 residues. Germline V CDR1 and CDR2: MDHEN, SYDVKM. This chain's CDR3 is CASSTRRAGFLHF. CDR3 DNA sequence: TGTGCCAGCAGTACCCGGCGGGCAGGGTTCCTCCACTTT.

The rearrangement links TRBV7-9 to TRBJ2-1, with no clear D. This CDR3 is 14 amino acids long. CDR1 and CDR2 (germline): SEHNR, FQNEAQ (reference sequence). V was shortened by 3 bases and J by 2 bases, with 8 bases between the two germline ends. CDR3 coding DNA: TGTGCCAGCAGCTTCTTCGTCCCCTACAATGAGCAGTTCTTC. It specifies CASSFFVPYNEQFF.

This clone was picked up one time. A junction end diverges from the germline sequence, so it may reflect a read error. V gene TRBV7-2 combines with J gene TRBJ1-1; no reliable D call. Germline V lookup: CDR1 SGHTA, CDR2 FQGNSA. CDR3 size: 10 residues. DNA for the CDR3: TGTGCCAGCAGCTTGTTTCAAACTATCTTT. It codes for CASSLFQTIF.